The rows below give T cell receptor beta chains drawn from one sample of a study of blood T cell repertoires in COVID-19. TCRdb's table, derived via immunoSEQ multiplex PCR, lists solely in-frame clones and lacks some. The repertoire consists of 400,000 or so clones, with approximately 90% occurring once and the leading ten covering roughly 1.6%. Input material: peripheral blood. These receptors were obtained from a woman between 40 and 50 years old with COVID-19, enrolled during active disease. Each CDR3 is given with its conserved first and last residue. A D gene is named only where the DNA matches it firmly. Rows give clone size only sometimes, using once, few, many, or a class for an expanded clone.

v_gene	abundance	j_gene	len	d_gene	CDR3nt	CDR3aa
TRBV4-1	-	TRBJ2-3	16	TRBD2	TGCGCCAGCAGCCAGGGACTAGGATCTGGCACAGATACGCAGTATTTT	CASSQGLGSGTDTQYF
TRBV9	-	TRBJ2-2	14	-	TGTGCCAGCAAAGGCCCCGGGGAGTCGGGGGAGCTGTTTTTT	CASKGPGESGELFF
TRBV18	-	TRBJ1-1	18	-	TGTGCCAGCTCACCCCTCCAAGTTACGTCCCTCGGTGACACTGAAGCTTTCTTT	CASSPLQVTSLGDTEAFF
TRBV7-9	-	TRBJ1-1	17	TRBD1	TGTGCCAGCAGCTTAAACGGACAGGGCCCCCTTGGCACTGAAGCTTTCTTT	CASSLNGQGPLGTEAFF
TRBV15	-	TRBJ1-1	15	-	TGTGCCACCAGCAGCACGGGGGGGAGTAACACTGAAGCTTTCTTT	CATSSTGGSNTEAFF
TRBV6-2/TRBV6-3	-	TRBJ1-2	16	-	TGTGCCAGCAGCCGTATCGGAGGGGACCCTAACTATGGCTACACCTTC	CASSRIGGDPNYGYTF
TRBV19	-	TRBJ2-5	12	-	TGTGCCAGTAGTACAGACCAAGAGACCCAGTACTTC	CASSTDQETQYF
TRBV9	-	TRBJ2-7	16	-	TGTGCCAGCAGCGTAGTCAGGGGCCGATACTCCTACGAGCAGTACTTC	CASSVVRGRYSYEQYF
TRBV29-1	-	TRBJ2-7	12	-	TGCAGCGTTGAAGAAACAGCCTACGAGCAGTACTTC	CSVEETAYEQYF
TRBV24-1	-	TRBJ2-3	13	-	TGTGCCACCAGTGAGACAAGCCTCATATCGGAGTATTTT	CATSETSLISEYF
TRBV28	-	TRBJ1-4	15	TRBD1	TGTGCCAGCAGTTCCTCAGGGGGCACTAATGAAAAACTGTTTTTT	CASSSSGGTNEKLFF
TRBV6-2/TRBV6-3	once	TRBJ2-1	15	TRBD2	TGTGCCAGCAGTGGGGAATGGGCTAGCGGCAATGAGCAGTTCTTC	CASSGEWASGNEQFF
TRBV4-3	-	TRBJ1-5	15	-	TGCGCCAGCAGCCAAGAAAGTGGAGGGTTTCAGCCCCAGCATTTT	CASSQESGGFQPQHF
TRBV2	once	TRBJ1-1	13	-	TGTGCCAGCCACCCGCCTATGAACACTGAAGCTTTCTTT	CASHPPMNTEAFF
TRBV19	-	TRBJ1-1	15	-	TGTGCCAGCCTAAGACCTAGGGGGAGAGGCACTGAAGCTTTCTTT	CASLRPRGRGTEAFF
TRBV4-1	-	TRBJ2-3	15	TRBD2	TGCGCCAGCAGCCAAGATCGGGACTACACAGATACGCAGTATTTT	CASSQDRDYTDTQYF